The T cell receptor (beta chain) under discussion was sequenced for a study of shared clonotypes between healthy human individuals. The assay was immunoSEQ multiplex PCR, and TCRdb's table has in-frame clones only and misses some. Of about 470,000 clones detected, roughly 77% appear once; the ten largest clones hold over 10%. Germline V gives CDR1 MGHRA, CDR2 YSYEKL. This CDR3 is built from 17 residues. Trimming took 0 bases from V and 0 from J, leaving 14 bases between them. When samples were unsorted, 70 million to 95 million PBMCs were used for genomic DNA. Sequencing used PBMCs. This clonotype originated in a woman in her thirties or forties in good health. Some clones in this sample may be carry-over from other donors' samples. The chain combines TRBV4-1 with TRBJ1-1; a weak D match, TRBD1 (6 bases). CDR3 loop: CASSQDSAGAMNTEAFF. CDR3 DNA sequence: TGCGCCAGCAGCCAAGATTCCGCAGGGGCAATGAACACTGAAGCTTTCTTT.